The 32 T cell receptor beta chains reported below all come from one sample, sequenced in a study of T cell clonotyping in hematopoietic cell transplantation. Profiling relied on immunoSEQ multiplex PCR, and the TCRdb table lists in-frame clones only, not all of them. The sample records 20,000 or so clones, approximately 79% being singletons. Sample: peripheral blood mononuclear cells. These receptors came from a man aged 55 to 70 in good health. Some clones in this sample may be carry-over from other donors' samples.

This chain links TRBV19 with TRBJ2-3; 11 nucleotides align to TRBD2. The trim removed 3 bases at V and 4 bases at J, leaving 9 bases unmatched. CDR1 and CDR2 (germline): LNHDA, SQIVND (reference sequence). The CDR3 runs to 17 residues. This CDR3 reads CASSMTPSGRIADTQYF. In DNA, the CDR3 is TGTGCCAGTAGTATGACCCCTAGCGGGAGGATTGCAGATACGCAGTATTTT.

The chain carries TRBV19 and TRBJ2-7, with D perhaps TRBD1 (6 bases). Germline V lookup: CDR1 LNHDA, CDR2 SQIVND (reference sequence). Trimming pared 3 bases from V and 1 base from J, leaving 16 bases between. CDR3 length: 16 residues. CDR3 sequence: CASSINNRVPSYEQYF. The CDR3 region has the DNA TGTGCCAGTAGTATCAATAACAGGGTCCCATCCTACGAGCAGTACTTC.

The chain employs TRBV29-1 and TRBJ2-1; TRBD2 is a possible D gene (6 bases). Germline V gives CDR1 SQVTM, CDR2 ANQGSEA. Trimming cost V 0 bases and J 2 bases, with 14 bases left between them. The CDR3 has 16 amino acids. The CDR3 region is CSVEELVSGPYNEQFF. In DNA, the CDR3 is TGCAGCGTTGAAGAATTGGTCAGCGGGCCCTACAATGAGCAGTTCTTC.

The chain couples TRBV29-1 to TRBJ1-2, with a weak D call TRBD1 (5 bases). Germline CDR1 and CDR2: SQVTM and ANQGSEA. The V end was cut by 0 bases, the J end by 8 bases, with 19 bases between. This CDR3 has 15 residues. CDR3 region: CSVEEGGRGWKGYTF. CDR3 in DNA: TGCAGCGTTGAAGAGGGCGGGAGGGGCTGGAAGGGCTACACCTTC.

The chain has TRBV5-5 and TRBJ2-1; 12 positions match TRBD2. Germline CDR1 reads SGHKS; CDR2 reads YYEKEE (reference sequence). The V gene end was trimmed by 4 bases and the J gene end by 9 bases; junction bases not matched to a gene: 8. The CDR3 totals 15 residues. The CDR3 sequence is CASSLLAGGEGEQFF. In DNA form, the CDR3 reads TGTGCCAGCAGCCTTCTAGCGGGAGGGGAGGGTGAGCAGTTCTTC.

The sample holds a few counts of this clone. The rearrangement uses TRBV27 and TRBJ2-1; D is possibly TRBD2 (5 bases). V was trimmed by 6 bases and J by 7 bases, leaving 10 bases between them. CDR3 length: 12 residues. The germline V gene encodes CDR1 MNHEY and CDR2 SMNVEV (reference sequence). CDR3 in DNA: TGTGCCAGCAGCTCGACTATTAATGAGCAGTTCTTC. It is translated as CASSSTINEQFF.

The CDR3 DNA reads as TGTGCCAGCTCAGCCGCGGGACGTCTTTTTGAAAAACTGTTTTTT. This encodes CASSAAGRLFEKLFF. This sequence joins TRBV5-6 and TRBJ1-4; weak D call: TRBD1 (5 bases). This CDR3 is built from 15 residues. Germline CDR1 is SGHDT and CDR2 is YYEEEE. The ends were cut back, 7 bases at V and 7 bases at J, with 20 bases in the middle.

This clone has a single count. This chain connects TRBV30 to TRBJ2-3, with 10 bases fitting TRBD2. The V gene end was trimmed by 5 bases and the J gene end by 6 bases; junction bases not matched to a gene: 5. There are 13 residues in the CDR3. From germline, CDR1 is GTSNPN and CDR2 SVGIG (reference sequence). CDR3 coding DNA: TGTGCCTGGGAAGCGGGAGGGTCTGATACGCAGTATTTT. Translating gives CAWEAGGSDTQYF. The full variable domain, completed using reference TRBV30 and TRBJ2-3, is SQTIHQWPATLVQPVGSPLSLECTVEGTSNPNLYWYRQAAGRGLQLLFYSVGIGQISSEVPQNLSASRPQDRQFILSSKKLLLSDSGFYLCAWEAGGSDTQYFGPGTRLTVL.

J is TRBJ2-6 and V is TRBV28; D gene unclear. The CDR3 runs 16 residues. The ends were cut back, 2 bases at V and 1 base at J, with 9 bases in the middle. The germline V gene encodes CDR1 MDHEN and CDR2 SYDVKM. The CDR3 reads CASSLALLSGANVLTF. The CDR3 nucleotides read TGTGCCAGCAGTTTAGCACTTCTATCTGGGGCCAACGTCCTGACTTTC. Looking up the rest from reference TRBV28 and TRBJ2-6 gives the full variable domain: DVKVTQSSRYLVKRTGEKVFLECVQDMDHENMFWYRQDPGLGLRLIYFSYDVKMKEKGDIPEGYSVSREKKERFSLILESASTNQTSMYLCASSLALLSGANVLTFGAGSRLTVL.

The rearrangement links TRBV11-3 to TRBJ2-3, with D maybe TRBD2 (6 bases). Germline V CDR1 and CDR2: SGHNT, YENEEA. V was clipped by 5 bases and J by 0 bases, with 12 bases between them. This CDR3 region has 15 residues. CDR3 amino acids: CASSPLAASTDTQYF. The CDR3 region has the DNA TGTGCCAGCAGCCCCTTAGCGGCTAGCACAGATACGCAGTATTTT. Using reference TRBV11-3 and TRBJ2-3 for the parts outside the CDR3, the full variable domain is EAGVVQSPRYKIIEKKQPVAFWCNPISGHNTLYWYLQNLGQGPELLIRYENEEAVDDSQLPKDRFSAERLKGVDSTLKIQPAELGDSAVYLCASSPLAASTDTQYFGPGTRLTVL.

This clone was detected only a few times. J is TRBJ1-2 and V is TRBV9; D uncertain. CDR1 is SGDLS, CDR2 YYNGEE, per germline. V was shortened by 0 bases and J by 10 bases, with 10 bases between the two germline ends. The CDR3 extends over 12 amino acids. The CDR3 loop reads CASSVESSPYTF. CDR3 nucleotides: TGTGCCAGCAGCGTAGAAAGCAGCCCCTACACCTTC.

This clone was counted only a few times. The rearrangement links TRBV7-2 to TRBJ2-7; 11 nucleotides align to TRBD2. Germline trimming cut 1 base from V and 3 bases from J; bases unmatched to any gene: 5. CDR1 and CDR2 from the germline V gene are SGHTA and FQGNSA. The CDR3 is made up of 16 amino acids. The CDR3 DNA follows: TGTGCCAGCAGCTTAGAGATAGCGGGAGGGATCTACGAGCAGTACTTC. Amino acids: CASSLEIAGGIYEQYF.

This clone appeared a single time. The chain combines TRBV14 with TRBJ2-4; D gene ambiguous. Germline-derived CDR1 and CDR2 are SGHDN and FVKESK. The CDR3 covers 13 residues. With 1 base removed from V and 5 bases from J, the gap between germline ends came to 6 bases. The CDR3 is CASSQAFENIQYF. The CDR3 coding sequence is TGTGCCAGCAGCCAAGCCTTTGAAAACATTCAGTACTTC.

The V and J genes are TRBV9 and TRBJ2-7; D is possibly TRBD2 (6 bases). V was clipped by 4 bases and J by 3 bases, with 11 bases between them. The CDR3 consists of 13 residues. Germline lookup yields CDR1 SGDLS and CDR2 YYNGEE. DNA for the CDR3: TGTGCCAGCAGCCCGGGGGAGAGCTACGAGCAGTACTTC. This gives the protein CASSPGESYEQYF.

J is TRBJ1-5 and V is TRBV5-8; 10 bases map to TRBD1. V lost 2 bases and J lost 1; bases outside the gene matches: 15. The germline CDR1 and CDR2 sequences are SGHTS and YDEGEE. The CDR3 covers 20 residues. The CDR3 DNA follows: TGTGCCAGCAGCTTCTATCCTGGGACAGGGGAGGGATTGAGCAATCAGCCCCAGCATTTT. It encodes CASSFYPGTGEGLSNQPQHF. Full variable domain (missing parts from reference TRBV5-8 and TRBJ1-5): EAGVTQSPTHLIKTRGQQATLRCSPISGHTSVYWYQQALGLGLQFLLWYDEGEERNRGNFPPRFSGRQFPNYSSELNVNALELEDSALYLCASSFYPGTGEGLSNQPQHFGDGTRLSIL.

This clone was picked up a small number of times. This chain connects TRBV6-1 to TRBJ1-5; D unresolved. This CDR3 is 15 amino acids long. Germline V gives CDR1 MNHNS, CDR2 SASEGT. The V end was cut by 7 bases, the J end by 2 bases, with 15 bases between. For the CDR3, the DNA is TGTGCCAGCATTTCAAGAGACCTGGGCAATCAGCCCCAGCATTTT. It specifies CASISRDLGNQPQHF.

CDR3 protein: CASTLQRGYEQYF. CDR3 nucleotide sequence: TGTGCCAGCACCCTACAGCGGGGCTACGAGCAGTACTTC. The chain uses TRBV7-2 and TRBJ2-7, with 7 bases that match TRBD2. Trimming cost V 7 bases and J 3 bases; bases outside gene matches: 6. Germline V CDR1 and CDR2: SGHTA, FQGNSA. The CDR3 runs 13 residues.

This chain joins TRBV5-4 and TRBJ2-7; 12 bases map to TRBD2. The CDR3 runs to 18 residues. Germline trimming cut 5 bases from V and 0 bases from J; bases unmatched to any gene: 12. Germline CDR1 is SGHNT and CDR2 is YYREEE (reference sequence). This CDR3 reads CASSKTSGRGTFSYEQYF. The CDR3 DNA reads TGTGCCAGCAGTAAGACTAGCGGGAGAGGGACCTTCTCCTACGAGCAGTACTTC.

The rearrangement links TRBV9 to TRBJ1-3, with 7 bases fitting TRBD1. Looked up from germline, CDR1 is SGDLS and CDR2 is YYNGEE. There are 15 residues in the CDR3. J lost 1 base, V lost 0 bases, and 1 base had no gene match. The CDR3: CASSVETGSGNTIYF. CDR3 coding DNA: TGTGCCAGCAGCGTAGAGACAGGGTCTGGAAACACCATATATTTT.

The V call is TRBV4-1, the J call TRBJ2-1, with D possibly TRBD2 on 7 matching bases. Germline V gene lookup returns CDR1 MGHRA and CDR2 YSYEKL. The V gene lost 0 bases and the J gene lost 7 bases, with 16 bases spanning the gap. CDR3 length equals 16 residues. The CDR3, as DNA: TGCGCCAGCAGCCAAGATTGGGGGGGGCAGAAGAATGAGCAGTTCTTC. Its translation is CASSQDWGGQKNEQFF.

Of note for this clone: One end of the junction is discordant with germline, which a read error may explain. The chain couples TRBV7-7 to TRBJ2-2; D not certain. This CDR3 region has 14 residues. Germline CDR1 SSHAT, CDR2 FNYEAQ (reference sequence). CDR3 amino acids: CASSLDGVSGELFF. The CDR3, as DNA: TGTGCTAGCAGCTTAGATGGGGTTTCCGGGGAGCTGTTTTTT. The variable domain in full, completed from reference TRBV7-7 and TRBJ2-2, reads GAGVSQSPRYKVTKRGQDVTLRCDPISSHATLYWYQQALGQGPEFLTYFNYEAQPDKSGLPSDRFSAERPEGSISTLTIQRTEQRDSAMYRCASSLDGVSGELFFGEGSRLTVL.

This clone has just a few counts. V usage is TRBV4-1 and J usage is TRBJ1-2; 7 positions match TRBD1. The CDR3 is made up of 16 amino acids. V lost 1 base, J lost 5 bases, and 10 bases stayed unmatched. Germline V gives CDR1 MGHRA, CDR2 YSYEKL. CDR3 in amino acids: CASSQAAAGGEYGYTF. Here the CDR3 DNA reads TGCGCCAGCAGCCAAGCGGCGGCAGGGGGAGAGTATGGCTACACCTTC.

DNA for the CDR3: TGCGCCAGCAGCCACCTTAAACCGGGGTCTAGCTCCTACGAGCAGTACTTC. It translates to CASSHLKPGSSSYEQYF. The V and J genes are TRBV4-1 and TRBJ2-7, with a weak D call TRBD2 (5 bases). From germline, CDR1 is MGHRA and CDR2 YSYEKL. The CDR3 has 17 amino acids. V lost 3 bases, J lost 0 bases, and 18 bases lay in between.

The chain couples TRBV2 to TRBJ1-4, with 7 positions matching TRBD1. Germline lookup yields CDR1 SNHLY and CDR2 FYNNEI. V trimming: 5 bases; J trimming: 11 bases; junction bases outside the gene matches: 14. The CDR3 length is 15 residues. The CDR3 nucleotides are TGTGCCAGCAGTCGCGCATCCCGACAGGGAGAGAAACTGTTTTTT. It codes for CASSRASRQGEKLFF.

The chain recombines TRBV6-5 with TRBJ1-1; D unresolved. Trimming shortened V by 7 bases and J by 4 bases, and 13 bases separated the two germline ends. CDR1 is MNHEY and CDR2 is SVGAGI in the germline V gene. The CDR3 length is 13 residues. For the CDR3, the DNA is TGTGCCAGCACTCGGCCTTCTGGCACTGAAGCTTTCTTT. It yields the protein CASTRPSGTEAFF.

The V and J genes are TRBV19 and TRBJ2-7; 7 bases are a match to TRBD1. Losses at the gene ends were 4 bases for V and 2 bases for J; bases not matched to a gene: 11. The length of the CDR3 is 16 residues. Germline V gene sequence: CDR1 LNHDA, CDR2 SQIVND (reference sequence). CDR3 protein: CASSKEAGQVTYEQYF. The CDR3 nucleotides are TGTGCCAGTAGTAAGGAAGCAGGACAGGTAACCTACGAGCAGTACTTC.

The count of this clone is one. J is TRBJ1-1 and V is TRBV11-3, with D perhaps TRBD1 (5 bases). The CDR3 length is 12 residues. Germline CDR1 and CDR2: SGHNT and YENEEA. V was shortened by 3 bases and J by 3 bases, with 5 bases between the two germline ends. In DNA form, the CDR3 reads TGTGCCAGCAGCTTCAGGGACACTGAAGCTTTCTTT. Translation: CASSFRDTEAFF.

CDR3 region: CASSSQGAVDGYTF. CDR3 in DNA: TGTGCCAGCAGCTCTCAGGGGGCTGTTGATGGCTACACCTTC. The rearrangement links TRBV7-8 to TRBJ1-2; 8 nucleotides align to TRBD1. There are 14 residues in the CDR3. With V trimmed by 4 bases and J by 6 bases, 7 bases remained unmatched. Germline CDR1 SGHVS, CDR2 FQNEAQ. The full variable domain, completed using reference TRBV7-8 and TRBJ1-2, is GAGVSQSPRYKVAKRGQDVALRCDPISGHVSLFWYQQALGQGPEFLTYFQNEAQLDKSGLPSDRFFAERPEGSVSTLKIQRTQQEDSAVYLCASSSQGAVDGYTFGSGTRLTVV.

The chain is built from TRBV5-1 and TRBJ2-3, with D unresolved. CDR3 length: 13 residues. The germline V gene has CDR1 SGHRS and CDR2 YFSETQ. Trimming stripped 4 bases from V and 5 bases from J, with 11 bases between. The CDR3 loop is CASSRYSGDTQYF. The DNA for the CDR3 is TGCGCCAGCAGCCGCTACTCGGGAGATACGCAGTATTTT.

CDR3 DNA: TGTGCCAGTAGTCTTGGACCGAACACTGAAGCTTTCTTT. Amino acid sequence: CASSLGPNTEAFF. V is TRBV19 and J is TRBJ1-1; no clear D gene. This CDR3 region has 13 residues. V lost 5 bases and J 1 base, leaving 8 bases between the germline ends. Germline V lookup: CDR1 LNHDA, CDR2 SQIVND (reference sequence).

By share of the sample, this clone is medium-sized. J is TRBJ2-7 and V is TRBV19; D uncertain. Germline CDR1 and CDR2: LNHDA and SQIVND (reference sequence). V shed 2 bases and J shed 4 bases, with 9 bases lying between them. CDR3 length: 13 residues. CDR3 in amino acids: CASSIYDRYEQYF. The CDR3 region has the DNA TGTGCCAGTAGTATATACGATCGTTACGAGCAGTACTTC.

The rearrangement links TRBV27 to TRBJ2-1, with D tentatively TRBD2 (7 bases). Germline V CDR1 and CDR2: MNHEY, SMNVEV (reference sequence). The CDR3 totals 12 residues. The V end lost 3 bases, the J end lost 10 bases, and 10 bases lay between the germline ends. The CDR3 coding sequence is TGTGCCAGCAGTTTGGGGGGGCGGGAGCAGTTCTTC. This encodes CASSLGGREQFF.